What follows is one TCR beta chain and its context. What it binds is not known. Other DNA variants within this sample encode the same CDR3. The germline CDR1 and CDR2 sequences are SQVTM and ANQGSEA. This CDR3 spans 12 amino acids. Trimming stripped 3 bases from V and 4 bases from J, with 9 bases between. This entry is derived from a study of beta chain features in type 1 diabetes. Study results and limitations: Shorter TCRB CDR3s, moderately but significantly so, were found in Type 1 diabetes patients in all four CD4+ subsets.

The investigators reverse transcribed all of the isolated RNA, so they sequenced expressed TCRB transcripts. Naive, central memory and regulatory T cell samples came to a mean of about 4 million reads. Assay used: immunoSEQ multiplex PCR; TCRdb lists only in-frame clones, some missing. Seen here are about 230,000 clones, roughly 17% observed once, and the top ten hold more than 0.075%. The receptor was isolated from a young man with type 1 diabetes. The chain employs TRBV29-1 and TRBJ2-5; tentative D call: TRBD1 (6 bases). Sequencing was carried out using naive CD4+ T cells from blood. The CDR3 region has the DNA TGCAGCGTTGACCAGGGGCCAGAGACCCAGTACTTC. Amino acid sequence: CSVDQGPETQYF.